The 30 T cell receptor beta chains given below trace back to one sample, sequenced in a study of OX40 agonist ivuxolimab in advanced cancers. Some clones are missing from TCRdb's copy, which holds only in-frame ones; the method was immunoSEQ multiplex PCR. The sample shows fewer than 25,000 clones, about three quarters of them seen only once. The sequences come from CD4+ or CD8+ T cells sorted from blood, collected in a trial of the OX40 agonist ivuxolimab. The receptors derive from an adult with an advanced solid tumor such as melanoma, head and neck, liver or kidney cancer.

The gene calls are TRBV5-1 and TRBJ1-2, with 9 nucleotides matching TRBD1. Germline values: CDR1 SGHRS, CDR2 YFSETQ. The CDR3 has 16 amino acids. The V gene end was trimmed by 3 bases and the J gene end by 6 bases; junction bases not matched to a gene: 12. The CDR3 here is CASSWGQGGGSDGYTF. The CDR3 bases are TGCGCCAGCAGCTGGGGACAGGGAGGAGGGTCGGATGGCTACACCTTC.

CDR3 sequence reads: CASSEASGSPDTQYF. The CDR3 coding sequence is TGTGCCAGCAGTGAAGCTAGCGGGAGCCCAGATACGCAGTATTTT. The gene calls are TRBV6-1 and TRBJ2-3, with 9 bases fitting TRBD2. The CDR3 runs 15 residues. The V segment lost 0 bases and the J segment 4 bases; nucleotides outside the gene matches: 2. Germline CDR1 is MNHNS and CDR2 is SASEGT.

The chain employs TRBV6-6 and TRBJ1-2; TRBD1 might be the D (5 bases). The V end lost 0 bases, the J end lost 3 bases, and 8 bases lay between the germline ends. Per the germline V gene, CDR1 is MNHNY and CDR2 is SVGAGI (reference sequence). CDR3 length: 14 residues. The CDR3 nucleotides read TGTGCCAGCAGTTACTCGGGGGGGGACTATGGCTACACCTTC. Translation gives CASSYSGGDYGYTF.

In its sample, this clone was seen a few times. The genes are TRBV6-6 and TRBJ1-5; D unresolved. Trimming removed 5 bases from V and 9 bases from J, with 8 bases in between. CDR1 is MNHNY and CDR2 is SVGAGI in the germline V gene (reference sequence). CDR3 length equals 11 residues. Here the CDR3 reads CASSDLPPQHF. CDR3 DNA: TGTGCCAGCAGTGATCTCCCGCCCCAGCATTTT.

This clone was recorded only once. The chain combines TRBV19 with TRBJ2-5, with 7 bases matching TRBD2. CDR3 length: 14 amino acids. V was clipped by 3 bases and J by 11 bases; unmatched bases: 12. Germline lookup yields CDR1 LNHDA and CDR2 SQIVND (reference sequence). This CDR3 reads CASSMGPAAGEQYF. CDR3 DNA sequence: TGTGCCAGTAGTATGGGGCCGGCCGCGGGAGAGCAGTACTTC.

V usage is TRBV28 and J usage is TRBJ2-7; D not resolved. Trimming stripped 5 bases from V and 5 bases from J, with 16 bases between. Germline values: CDR1 MDHEN, CDR2 SYDVKM. CDR3 length: 14 residues. For the CDR3, the DNA is TGTGCCAGCAGTGATATGGCCCTATACAACGAGCAGTACTTC. Protein: CASSDMALYNEQYF.

The rearrangement links TRBV7-9 to TRBJ2-1; D gene ambiguous. Trimming stripped 3 bases from V and 6 bases from J, with 12 bases between. In germline, CDR1 is SEHNR, CDR2 FQNEAQ (reference sequence). This CDR3 has 14 amino acids. The CDR3 nucleotides are TGTGCCAGCAGCTTCGTAGTAGGCCGCAATGAGCAGTTCTTC. Its translation is CASSFVVGRNEQFF.

V and J are TRBV27 and TRBJ2-1, with 8 bases lining up with TRBD1. V was clipped by 0 bases and J by 8 bases; unmatched bases: 6. This CDR3 has 15 residues. Germline CDR1 MNHEY, CDR2 SMNVEV (reference sequence). CDR3 nucleotide sequence: TGTGCCAGCAGTTTATCCCCCGGGACAGGCCATGAGCAGTTCTTC. It encodes CASSLSPGTGHEQFF.

V usage is TRBV15 and J usage is TRBJ2-5, with TRBD1 identical over 7 bases. The CDR3 is 15 residues long. Germline trimming cut 1 base from V and 4 bases from J; bases unmatched to any gene: 6. From germline, CDR1 is LNHNV and CDR2 YYDKDF (reference sequence). The CDR3 spells CATSRGADRLETQYF. In DNA, the CDR3 is TGTGCCACCAGCAGAGGAGCGGACAGGCTAGAGACCCAGTACTTC.

V and J are TRBV5-5 and TRBJ2-7; the D gene is possibly TRBD2 (6 bases). V gave up 4 bases and J gave up 1 base, with 9 bases separating them. The CDR3 is made up of 13 amino acids. Germline values: CDR1 SGHKS, CDR2 YYEKEE (reference sequence). The CDR3 region is CASSPRGSYEQYF. The CDR3 bases are TGTGCCAGCAGCCCCCGGGGGTCCTACGAGCAGTACTTC.

This clone was found a few times. This chain connects TRBV5-3 to TRBJ2-2; D is unclear. TRBV5-3 has ORF status, its function being uncertain. This CDR3 has 13 amino acids. Trimming cost V 8 bases and J 1 base, with 9 bases left between them. CDR3 sequence (DNA): TGTGCCAGCAGCCTCCAGAACACCGGGGAGCTGTTTTTT. Translated: CASSLQNTGELFF.

The table lists this clone with many counts. The gene calls are TRBV5-6 and TRBJ1-1; D not resolved. The CDR3 loop spans 13 amino acids. Trimming cost V 4 bases and J 4 bases, with 11 bases left between them. CDR1 is SGHDT and CDR2 is YYEEEE in the germline V gene. CDR3 in amino acids: CASSPSAGTEAFF. CDR3 DNA: TGTGCCAGCAGCCCGTCGGCAGGCACTGAAGCTTTCTTT.

The chain employs TRBV7-9 and TRBJ2-5, with D perhaps given as TRBD1 or TRBD2 (5 bases each). The CDR3 sequence is 16 residues long. V was pared by 5 bases and J by 1 base, with 17 bases between. Looked up from germline, CDR1 is SEHNR and CDR2 is FQNEAQ (reference sequence). The CDR3 region has the DNA TGTGCCAGCAGCATTATCGAAGGGGCGGGCCAAGAGACCCAGTACTTC. Translation gives CASSIIEGAGQETQYF.

The chain combines TRBV10-3 with TRBJ1-1, with no clear D. Deletions cut 0 bases from V and 0 bases from J, with 17 bases between. This CDR3 is built from 18 residues. Germline CDR1 ENHRY, CDR2 SYGVKD. Here the CDR3 DNA reads TGTGCCATCAGTGAGTCGATTATTGCAGGTCCTATGAACACTGAAGCTTTCTTT. Translated, it gives CAISESIIAGPMNTEAFF.

The J gene is TRBJ1-1, the V gene TRBV6-6, with D possibly being TRBD1 (5 bases). CDR3 size: 11 residues. Germline values: CDR1 MNHNY, CDR2 SVGAGI (reference sequence). V was cut by 5 bases and J by 10 bases, with 11 bases left in between. The CDR3 reads CASSKGLTAFF. The CDR3 nucleotides are TGTGCCAGCAGTAAGGGACTTACAGCTTTCTTT.

The chain carries TRBV27 and TRBJ1-5; D uncertain. CDR3 length: 13 residues. Trimming took 8 bases from V and 5 from J, leaving 13 bases between them. Germline assignment: CDR1 MNHEY and CDR2 SMNVEV (reference sequence). Here the CDR3 DNA reads TGTGCCAGCGGGCAGGCTTCCTATCAGCCCCAGCATTTT. It yields the protein CASGQASYQPQHF.

The chain employs TRBV15 and TRBJ1-4; D is ambiguous. CDR1 and CDR2 from the germline V gene are LNHNV and YYDKDF (reference sequence). The CDR3 runs to 14 residues. The V end lost 2 bases, the J end lost 8 bases, and 12 bases lay between the germline ends. CDR3 in DNA: TGTGCCACCAGCAGACCAAACGGAGAGGAAAAACTGTTTTTT. It codes for CATSRPNGEEKLFF.

This clone was picked up one time. The chain combines TRBV10-1 with TRBJ2-4; D uncertain. Trimming removed 8 bases at V and 9 bases at J, with 23 bases between. The germline V gene has CDR1 WNHNN and CDR2 SYGVQD (reference sequence). The CDR3 has 15 amino acids. This CDR3 is CASGGQVVVGGIQYF. The CDR3 DNA reads as TGCGCCAGCGGTGGGCAGGTCGTAGTTGGTGGCATTCAGTACTTC.

The rearrangement uses TRBV13 and TRBJ2-1, with 9 bases matching TRBD1. Germline values: CDR1 PRHDT, CDR2 FYEKMQ (reference sequence). V shed 5 bases and J 6 bases; nucleotides not matched to a gene: 8. This CDR3 is built from 15 residues. CDR3 nucleotides: TGTGCCAGCAGCCCCAGGGGGACAGGGTTCAATGAGCAGTTCTTC. Amino acid sequence: CASSPRGTGFNEQFF.

V and J are TRBV13 and TRBJ2-5; 9 bases line up with TRBD1. Per the germline V gene, CDR1 is PRHDT and CDR2 is FYEKMQ (reference sequence). CDR3 length equals 16 residues. Trimming took 2 bases from V and 4 from J; bases not matched to a gene: 8. CDR3 residues: CASSLSSGQGGETQYF. CDR3 in DNA: TGTGCCAGCAGCTTAAGCTCGGGACAGGGAGGAGAGACCCAGTACTTC.

The CDR3 DNA follows: TGCAGCGTTGACTCAGGGGGGTACGAGCAGTACTTC. This translates into CSVDSGGYEQYF. This chain links TRBV29-1 with TRBJ2-7; tentatively, D is TRBD1 (7 bases). Trimming took 3 bases from V and 4 from J, leaving 10 bases between them. The CDR3 is 12 residues long. CDR1 SQVTM and CDR2 ANQGSEA come from the germline V gene.

To note about this clone: This same CDR3 is encoded by further DNA sequences in the sample. This chain uses TRBV11-2 with TRBJ1-5; D perhaps matches TRBD1 (5 bases). Germline CDR1 reads SGHAT; CDR2 reads FQNNGV. The CDR3 loop spans 14 amino acids. V was cut by 0 bases and J by 5 bases, with 8 bases left in between. Here the CDR3 reads CASSLDGGDQPQHF. CDR3 nucleotide sequence: TGTGCCAGCAGCTTAGATGGGGGGGATCAGCCCCAGCATTTT.

V gene TRBV21-1 combines with J gene TRBJ2-4; the DNA was not used to check the table's D call, TRBD2. TRBV21-1 is designated a pseudogene. CDR3 length: 17 residues. The DNA of the CDR3 is TGTGCCAGCAGCAGAGACACGGCGGGGTCGGCCAAAAACATTCAGTACTTC. Its translation: CASSRDTAGSAKNIQYF.

The chain recombines TRBV5-4 with TRBJ1-2; 7 nucleotides line up with TRBD1. From germline, CDR1 is SGHNT and CDR2 YYREEE (reference sequence). Trimming removed 2 bases from V and 3 bases from J; junction bases left unmatched: 1. This CDR3 contains 13 residues. In nucleotides, the CDR3 is TGTGCCAGCAGCTTAGACAGGGACTATGGCTACACCTTC. Translating it yields CASSLDRDYGYTF.

The genes are TRBV6-5 and TRBJ2-2, with D possibly being TRBD1 or TRBD2 (5 bases each). With 6 bases removed from V and 5 bases from J, the gap between germline ends came to 10 bases. Germline CDR1 MNHEY, CDR2 SVGAGI. The CDR3 is made up of 13 amino acids. As DNA, the CDR3 is TGTGCCAGCAGAGGGACGACGACCGGGGAGCTGTTTTTT. Its translation is CASRGTTTGELFF.

Of note for this clone: A read error is possible here, since a much larger clone lies one base away. The J gene is TRBJ2-7, the V gene TRBV27, with D uncertain. This CDR3 is built from 14 residues. Germline CDR1 MNHEY, CDR2 SMNVEV (reference sequence). The CDR3 bases are TGTACCAGCAGTTTAAGGACGGCTTCCTACGAGCAGTACTTC. This translates into CTSSLRTASYEQYF.

This clone has more than one count but fewer than ten. The CDR3 nucleotides read TGTGCCAGCAGTTTATCCCTCTCGACAGGGGTACGGAATGAGCAGTTCTTC. As protein: CASSLSLSTGVRNEQFF. The chain combines TRBV27 with TRBJ2-1; 8 positions match TRBD1. After removal of 0 bases from V and 7 bases from J, the junction contained 11 bases not matched to a gene. The germline gives CDR1 MNHEY, CDR2 SMNVEV (reference sequence). The CDR3 runs to 17 residues.

V is TRBV7-2 and J is TRBJ1-2; D not certain. V lost 3 bases to trimming and J lost 6 bases, with 11 bases between them. The CDR3 contains 13 residues. CDR1 and CDR2 from the germline V gene are SGHTA and FQGNSA. The CDR3 sequence: CASSFFRQDGYTF. For the CDR3, the DNA is TGTGCCAGCAGCTTCTTTAGACAAGATGGCTACACCTTC. The entire variable domain, with the rest obtained from reference TRBV7-2 and TRBJ1-2, is as follows: GAGVSQSPSNKVTEKGKDVELRCDPISGHTALYWYRQSLGQGLEFLIYFQGNSAPDKSGLPSDRFSAERTGGSVSTLTIQRTQQEDSAVYLCASSFFRQDGYTFGSGTRLTVV.

The V and J genes are TRBV7-6 and TRBJ2-7; D unclear. CDR3 size: 14 residues. CDR1 SGHVS and CDR2 FNYEAQ come from the germline V gene. The V end lost 1 base, the J end lost 3 bases, and 10 bases lay between the germline ends. The CDR3 loop is CASSLDKGYYEQYF. CDR3 DNA sequence: TGTGCCAGCAGCTTAGACAAGGGATACTACGAGCAGTACTTC.

This clone qualifies as medium-sized. The V call is TRBV28, the J call TRBJ1-1; D perhaps matches TRBD1 (5 bases). Germline V gene sequence: CDR1 MDHEN, CDR2 SYDVKM. Trimming left V 7 bases short and J 5 bases short, with 8 bases between. The length of the CDR3 is 11 residues. The CDR3 sequence is CASMWGTEAFF. The CDR3 nucleotides are TGTGCCAGCATGTGGGGGACTGAAGCTTTCTTT. The complete variable domain, with remaining parts taken from reference TRBV28 and TRBJ1-1, reads DVKVTQSSRYLVKRTGEKVFLECVQDMDHENMFWYRQDPGLGLRLIYFSYDVKMKEKGDIPEGYSVSREKKERFSLILESASTNQTSMYLCASMWGTEAFFGQGTRLTVV.